The entry below gives a single TCR beta chain sequence along with its context. Its target is unknown. Germline CDR1 and CDR2: SEHNR and FQNEAQ (reference sequence). The V end was cut by 1 base, the J end by 3 bases, with 7 bases between. CDR3 length: 14 amino acids. This sample was taken from a study of cytomegalovirus exposure and HLA in healthy donors. Points from the study as a whole: Subsequent analysis found a tendency for first-cohort TCR clusters to co-occur within the 90 to 150 validation repertoires. Most sequenced TCRs were rare (though some public TCRs occurred in many donors).

The repertoire was sequenced with immunoSEQ multiplex PCR; TCRdb's copy has only in-frame clones and lacks some. The sample records more than 140,000 clones, 70% to 90% being singletons. The chain uses TRBV7-9 and TRBJ1-5; no reliable D call. The sequenced material came from PBMCs. This TCR was sampled from a woman aged 18 to 35 in good health and CMV-seropositive. The CDR3 region is CASSLGSDNQPQHF. The CDR3 DNA reads as TGTGCCAGCAGCTTAGGTTCAGACAATCAGCCCCAGCATTTT.